These T cell receptor beta chains were read from a single sample in a study of cytomegalovirus exposure and HLA in healthy donors. Some clones are missing from TCRdb's copy, which holds only in-frame ones; the method was immunoSEQ multiplex PCR. The sample has around 120,000 clones; 70% to 90% are singletons. Input material: PBMCs. The receptor set was obtained from a woman between 18 and 29 years old in good health and CMV-seropositive. The CDR3 runs from the conserved cysteine through the conserved F or W. The D gene is left open where the match is weak. Only some rows state a clone size, as once, few, many or a class for expanded clones.

D gene,CDR3 length,J gene,V gene,clone size,CDR3 protein,CDR3 DNA
NA,16,TRBJ1-2,TRBV5-6,NA,CASSFRVGATDYGYTF,TGTGCCAGCAGCTTTCGGGTAGGGGCGACAGACTATGGCTACACCTTC
NA,13,TRBJ1-6,TRBV18,NA,CASSDIQSSPLHF,TGTGCCAGCTCAGATATACAATCTTCACCCCTCCACTTT
NA,17,TRBJ1-1,TRBV7-9,few,CASSLVRRTLMNTEAFF,TGTGCCAGCAGCTTAGTCAGACGGACACTCATGAACACTGAAGCTTTCTTT
TRBD2,18,TRBJ2-1,TRBV10-3,NA,CAISDPGTSGGAWNEQFF,TGTGCCATCAGTGATCCCGGGACTAGCGGGGGGGCTTGGAATGAGCAGTTCTTC
NA,13,TRBJ1-1,TRBV6-6,NA,CASLPLSNTEAFF,TGTGCCTCCCTACCACTGTCGAACACTGAAGCTTTCTTT
TRBD1,14,TRBJ1-1,TRBV4-2,NA,CASSQVEGTGEAFF,TGTGCCAGCAGCCAAGTAGAGGGGACAGGTGAAGCTTTCTTT
NA,16,TRBJ1-6,TRBV19,NA,CASSIDEGDIASPLHF,TGTGCCAGTAGTATAGATGAAGGGGATATTGCTTCACCCCTCCACTTT
TRBD1,14,TRBJ1-2,TRBV5-1,once,CASSLGDRAGGYTF,TGCGCCAGCAGCTTGGGGGACAGGGCGGGCGGCTACACCTTC
TRBD1,16,TRBJ2-7,TRBV5-1,NA,CASSLWTGPRSYEQYF,TGCGCCAGCAGCTTATGGACAGGGCCAAGATCCTACGAGCAGTACTTC
NA,13,TRBJ1-2,TRBV5-1,NA,CASREQESGSYTF,TGCGCCAGCAGGGAACAGGAATCAGGCAGCTACACCTTC
NA,14,TRBJ1-1,TRBV25-1,NA,CASSWGGDNTEAFF,TGTGCCAGCAGTTGGGGGGGGGATAACACTGAAGCTTTCTTT
TRBD1,13,TRBJ2-3,TRBV2,few,CASSEATGGAQYF,TGTGCCAGCAGTGAAGCGACAGGGGGGGCTCAGTATTTT
TRBD1,15,TRBJ1-2,TRBV15,NA,CATSREVDRGYGYTF,TGTGCCACCAGCAGAGAAGTCGACAGGGGCTATGGCTACACCTTC
TRBD1,15,TRBJ1-1,TRBV6-6,few,CASSYGAGGNTEAFF,TGTGCCAGCAGTTACGGCGCAGGGGGAAACACTGAAGCTTTCTTT
NA,13,TRBJ2-3,TRBV27,NA,CASSFSRVDTQYF,TGTGCCAGCAGTTTTTCGAGGGTGGATACGCAGTATTTT
TRBD1,15,TRBJ1-1,TRBV2,few,CASNPRSDRGPEAFF,TGTGCCAGCAACCCTCGGAGTGACAGGGGCCCTGAAGCTTTCTTT
NA,14,TRBJ1-5,TRBV12-5,NA,CASARAAGSQPQHF,TGTGCTAGCGCGAGGGCCGCGGGTAGTCAGCCCCAGCATTTT
NA,15,TRBJ2-7,TRBV25-1,NA,CASSEVGHPSGEQYF,TGTGCCAGCAGTGAAGTGGGACACCCTTCGGGTGAGCAGTACTTC
TRBD2,17,TRBJ2-2,TRBV7-9,once,CASSTGGGSGNTGELFF,TGTGCCAGCAGTACCGGTGGCGGGAGCGGGAACACCGGGGAGCTGTTTTTT
TRBD1,13,TRBJ1-2,TRBV5-1,once,CASSDRVNYGYTF,TGCGCCAGCAGCGACAGGGTCAACTATGGCTACACCTTC
NA,13,TRBJ1-2,TRBV18,few,CASSPSDTRPYTF,TGTGCCAGCTCACCATCCGACACACGTCCATACACCTTC
NA,16,TRBJ2-6,TRBV5-1,NA,CASSLPPRVGANVLTF,TGCGCCAGCAGCCTACCCCCTCGGGTTGGGGCCAACGTCCTGACTTTC
TRBD2,17,TRBJ2-1,TRBV9,once,CASSRTSGSMSYNEQFF,TGTGCCAGCAGCCGGACTAGCGGGAGCATGTCCTACAATGAGCAGTTCTTC
NA,18,TRBJ2-6,TRBV7-2,NA,CASSHSGHLNSGANVLTF,TGTGCCAGCAGCCACTCGGGACACCTCAACTCTGGGGCCAACGTCCTGACTTTC
TRBD1,18,TRBJ2-6,TRBV30,NA,CAWRHPGQRLSGANVLTF,TGTGCCTGGCGTCATCCGGGACAGAGACTCTCTGGGGCCAACGTCCTGACTTTC
NA,14,TRBJ1-1,TRBV4-2,NA,CASRPIQGNTEAFF,TGTGCCAGCAGACCAATTCAGGGAAACACTGAAGCTTTCTTT
NA,14,TRBJ1-1,TRBV19,NA,CASSKTEANTEAFF,TGTGCCAGTAGTAAGACAGAAGCTAACACTGAAGCTTTCTTT
NA,15,TRBJ1-1,TRBV2,NA,CASYINSNQNTEAFF,TGTGCCAGCTATATCAACTCGAATCAGAACACTGAAGCTTTCTTT
NA,14,TRBJ1-2,TRBV5-5,NA,CASSPWGGAGGYTF,TGTGCCAGCAGCCCCTGGGGAGGGGCGGGCGGCTACACCTTC
TRBD1,15,TRBJ2-1,TRBV5-1,once,CASSLSGQGASEQFF,TGCGCCAGCAGCTTGAGTGGACAGGGGGCTAGTGAGCAGTTCTTC
NA,13,TRBJ1-5,TRBV5-5,NA,CASSAYSNQPQHF,TGTGCCAGCAGCGCGTATAGCAATCAGCCCCAGCATTTT
TRBD1,15,TRBJ2-7,TRBV19,NA,CASSARGQGRHEQYF,TGTGCCAGTAGTGCCAGGGGACAGGGCAGACACGAGCAGTACTTC
TRBD1,17,TRBJ1-1,TRBV10-3,NA,CAISESNRGLKNTEAFF,TGTGCCATCAGTGAGTCGAATAGGGGGCTAAAGAACACTGAAGCTTTCTTT
TRBD2,16,TRBJ2-5,TRBV7-2,NA,CASSLRFAGAFETQYF,TGTGCCAGCAGCTTACGGTTTGCGGGAGCCTTTGAGACCCAGTACTTC
TRBD2,16,TRBJ2-1,TRBV19,once,CASSIDGTSGRDEQFF,TGTGCCAGTAGTATAGATGGGACTAGCGGGAGGGATGAGCAGTTCTTC
NA,16,TRBJ2-1,TRBV15,once,CATSSGGQSSYNEQFF,TGTGCCACCAGCAGCGGGGGGCAGAGCTCCTACAATGAGCAGTTCTTC